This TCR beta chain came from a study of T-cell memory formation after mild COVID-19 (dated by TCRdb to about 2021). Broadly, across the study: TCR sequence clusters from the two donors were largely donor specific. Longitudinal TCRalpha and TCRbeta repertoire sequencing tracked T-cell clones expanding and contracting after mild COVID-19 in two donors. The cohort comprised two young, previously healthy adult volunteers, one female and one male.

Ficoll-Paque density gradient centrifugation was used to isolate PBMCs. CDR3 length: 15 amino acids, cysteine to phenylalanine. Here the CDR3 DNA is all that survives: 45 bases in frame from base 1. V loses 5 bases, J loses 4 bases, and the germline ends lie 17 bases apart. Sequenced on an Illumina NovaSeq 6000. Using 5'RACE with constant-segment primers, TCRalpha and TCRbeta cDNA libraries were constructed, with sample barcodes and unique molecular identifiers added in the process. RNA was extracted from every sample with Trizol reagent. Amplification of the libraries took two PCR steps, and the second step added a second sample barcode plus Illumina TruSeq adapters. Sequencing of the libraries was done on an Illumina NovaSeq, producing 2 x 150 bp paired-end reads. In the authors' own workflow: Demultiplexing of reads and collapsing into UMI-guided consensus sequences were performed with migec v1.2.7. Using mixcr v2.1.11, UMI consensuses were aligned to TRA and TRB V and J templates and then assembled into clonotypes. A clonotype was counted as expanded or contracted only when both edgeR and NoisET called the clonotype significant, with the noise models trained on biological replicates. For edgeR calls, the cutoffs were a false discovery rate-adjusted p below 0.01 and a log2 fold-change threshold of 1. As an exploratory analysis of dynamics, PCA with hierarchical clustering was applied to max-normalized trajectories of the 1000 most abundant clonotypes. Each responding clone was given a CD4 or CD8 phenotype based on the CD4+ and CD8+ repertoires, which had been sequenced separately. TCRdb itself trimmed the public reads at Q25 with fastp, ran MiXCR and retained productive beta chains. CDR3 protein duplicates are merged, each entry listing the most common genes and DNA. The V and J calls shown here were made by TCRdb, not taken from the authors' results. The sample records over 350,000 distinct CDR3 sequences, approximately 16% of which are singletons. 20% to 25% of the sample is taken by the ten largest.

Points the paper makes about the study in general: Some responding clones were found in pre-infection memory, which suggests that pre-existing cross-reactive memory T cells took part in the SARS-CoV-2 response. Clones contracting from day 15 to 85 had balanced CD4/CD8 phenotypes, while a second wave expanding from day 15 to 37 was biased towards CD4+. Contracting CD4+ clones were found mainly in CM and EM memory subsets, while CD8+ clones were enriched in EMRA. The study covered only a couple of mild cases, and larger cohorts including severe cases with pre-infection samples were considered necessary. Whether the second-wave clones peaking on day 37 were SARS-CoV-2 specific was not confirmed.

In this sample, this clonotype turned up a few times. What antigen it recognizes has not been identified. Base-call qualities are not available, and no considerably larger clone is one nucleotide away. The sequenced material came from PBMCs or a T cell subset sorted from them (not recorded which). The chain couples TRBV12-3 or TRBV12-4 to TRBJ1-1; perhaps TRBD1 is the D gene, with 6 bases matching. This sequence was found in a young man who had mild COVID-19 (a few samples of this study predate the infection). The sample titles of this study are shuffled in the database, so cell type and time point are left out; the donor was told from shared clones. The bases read TGTGCCAGCAGTAGGCACAGGGCCACGGGCACTGAAGCTTTCTTT. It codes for CASSRHRATGTEAFF.